These 25 T cell receptor beta chains came from one sample sequenced in a study of shared clonotypes between healthy human individuals. Method: immunoSEQ multiplex PCR; TCRdb's copy keeps in-frame clones and lacks some. In the table there are some 470,000 clones, about three quarters of which are singletons. Sequences were obtained from PBMCs. These receptors were taken from a woman in her thirties or forties in good health. Some clones in this sample may be carry-over from other donors' samples.

V usage is TRBV7-9 and J usage is TRBJ2-2; 7 bases line up with TRBD2. The V segment lost 2 bases and the J segment 4 bases; nucleotides outside the gene matches: 4. The CDR3 totals 15 residues. CDR1 is SEHNR and CDR2 is FQNEAQ in the germline V gene (reference sequence). The CDR3 nucleotides are TGTGCCAGCAGCTTATTTGCGGGAGTCACCGGGGAGCTGTTTTTT. It is translated as CASSLFAGVTGELFF.

This rearrangement joins TRBV29-1 to TRBJ2-4, with D perhaps TRBD2 (5 bases). The ends were cut back, 0 bases at V and 0 bases at J, with 12 bases in the middle. The germline V gene encodes CDR1 SQVTM and CDR2 ANQGSEA. The CDR3 runs 16 residues. The CDR3 DNA reads TGCAGCGTTGAAGATCGCAGAGGGAGAGCCAAAAACATTCAGTACTTC. Amino acid sequence: CSVEDRRGRAKNIQYF. Full variable domain (missing parts from reference TRBV29-1 and TRBJ2-4): SAVISQKPSRDICQRGTSLTIQCQVDSQVTMMFWYRQQPGQSLTLIATANQGSEATYESGFVIDKFPISRPNLTFSTLTVSNMSPEDSSIYLCSVEDRRGRAKNIQYFGAGTRLSVL.

The chain is built from TRBV2 and TRBJ1-1; no firm D call. Germline-derived CDR1 and CDR2 are SNHLY and FYNNEI. The CDR3 consists of 11 residues. V lost 6 bases to trimming and J lost 0 bases, with 2 bases between them. Here the CDR3 DNA reads TGTGCCAGCAGGATGAACACTGAAGCTTTCTTT. Its protein product is CASRMNTEAFF.

This clone was observed once. The J gene is TRBJ1-3, the V gene TRBV6-9; 9 bases agree with TRBD1. The ends lost 4 bases at V and 1 base at J; junction bases unmatched: 2. CDR3 length: 15 residues. Germline V gene data show CDR1 as MNHGY and CDR2 as SVAAGI. The CDR3 DNA sequence: TGTGCCAGCAGTTGGGACAGGGCTTCTGGAAACACCATATATTTT. Translation gives CASSWDRASGNTIYF.

The table lists this clone with many counts. The chain couples TRBV7-3 to TRBJ2-2, with TRBD1 as a possible D gene (5 bases). V was clipped by 1 base and J by 6 bases, with 12 bases between them. This CDR3 is built from 15 residues. CDR1 and CDR2 from the germline V gene are SGHTA and FQGTGA. CDR3 region: CASSLITGPAGELFF. The CDR3 DNA is TGTGCCAGCAGCTTAATAACAGGACCAGCCGGGGAGCTGTTTTTT.

V and J are TRBV29-1 and TRBJ1-2; possibly TRBD1 for D (5 bases). This CDR3 has 13 residues. V was cut by 5 bases and J by 1 base, with 11 bases left in between. Germline V gene sequence: CDR1 SQVTM, CDR2 ANQGSEA. CDR3 nucleotides: TGCAGCGTTCTCAGGACACTTAACTATGGCTACACCTTC. It translates to CSVLRTLNYGYTF.

V gene TRBV10-1 combines with J gene TRBJ2-7; no clear D. CDR1 WNHNN and CDR2 SYGVQD come from the germline V gene (reference sequence). Trimming took 2 bases from V and 3 from J, leaving 14 bases between them. The CDR3 is 15 residues long. CDR3 nucleotide sequence: TGCGCCAGCAGTGAGGGAACGGGCCGATACTACGAGCAGTACTTC. Translating it yields CASSEGTGRYYEQYF.

CDR3 amino acids: CASSDSTEAFF. CDR3 in DNA: TGTGCCAGCAGTGACAGCACTGAAGCTTTCTTT. The J gene is TRBJ1-1, the V gene TRBV25-1; D ambiguous. V was pared by 3 bases and J by 4 bases, with 3 bases between. This CDR3 spans 11 amino acids. CDR1 is MGHDK, CDR2 SYGVNS, per germline.

The V gene is TRBV5-1, the J gene TRBJ2-2; the match to TRBD2 covers 9 bases. This CDR3 is built from 15 residues. V dropped 2 bases and J dropped 6; count of bases not matched to a gene: 5. The germline V gene encodes CDR1 SGHRS and CDR2 YFSETQ. In DNA form, the CDR3 reads TGCGCCAGCAGCTTAGGGCTAGCGGGATCCGGGGAGCTGTTTTTT. Amino acid sequence: CASSLGLAGSGELFF.

This chain joins TRBV10-3 and TRBJ1-5; D is unresolved. Trimming cost V 8 bases and J 6 bases, with 8 bases left between them. The germline CDR1 and CDR2 sequences are ENHRY and SYGVKD. The CDR3 is 11 residues long. The CDR3 coding sequence is TGTGCCATCGGTAGTTTTCAGCCCCAGCATTTT. Translated, it gives CAIGSFQPQHF.

This clone was counted once. The rearrangement joins TRBV10-1 to TRBJ1-1; no clear D. The CDR3 runs 12 residues. Germline-derived CDR1 and CDR2 are WNHNN and SYGVQD (reference sequence). V lost 2 bases to trimming and J lost 3 bases, with 4 bases between them. This CDR3 reads CASSEGYTEAFF. As DNA, the CDR3 is TGCGCCAGCAGTGAGGGCTACACTGAAGCTTTCTTT.

The rearrangement joins TRBV2 to TRBJ1-2, with D tentatively TRBD1 (5 bases). This CDR3 contains 11 residues. Trimming shortened V by 7 bases and J by 8 bases, and 11 bases separated the two germline ends. The V gene's germline CDR1 is SNHLY and CDR2 FYNNEI. CDR3 DNA sequence: TGTGCCAGCAAAGGGGCAGAAGGCTACACCTTC. Translated: CASKGAEGYTF.

CDR3 in DNA: TGTGCCACCAGCATGCGGACAGGGTGGAATCAGCCCCAGCATTTT. Amino acids: CATSMRTGWNQPQHF. The genes are TRBV15 and TRBJ1-5; 8 nucleotides line up with TRBD1. The CDR3 has 15 residues. Germline V gene sequence: CDR1 LNHNV, CDR2 YYDKDF (reference sequence). The V gene end was trimmed by 4 bases and the J gene end by 4 bases; junction bases not matched to a gene: 6.

The CDR3 sequence is CASSARTDSYEQYF. The CDR3 coding sequence is TGTGCCAGCAGCGCCAGGACGGACTCCTACGAGCAGTACTTC. V usage is TRBV7-8 and J usage is TRBJ2-7; D uncertain. The CDR3 sequence is 14 residues long. Trimming stripped 5 bases from V and 0 bases from J, with 11 bases between. The germline V gene has CDR1 SGHVS and CDR2 FQNEAQ.

A note on this clone: A far larger clone is a single base away, which makes a read error likely. This sequence joins TRBV5-6 and TRBJ2-5; no firm D call. CDR1 is SGHDT, CDR2 YYEEEE, per germline. Trimming pared 2 bases from V and 1 base from J, leaving 0 bases between. The CDR3 runs to 11 residues. Here the CDR3 reads CASSFQETQYF. In DNA, the CDR3 is TGTGCCAGCAGCTTCCAAGAGACCCAGTACTTC.

To note about this clone: This likely came from a read error, as a far larger clone is one base away. The J gene is TRBJ2-7, the V gene TRBV30; D may be TRBD1 or TRBD2 (5 bases each). The CDR3 sequence is 13 residues long. The germline gives CDR1 GTSNPN, CDR2 SVGIG (reference sequence). For the CDR3, the DNA is TGTGCCTCGCCGGGACCGTCCATCTACGGGCAGTACTTC. Residues: CASPGPSIYGQYF.

The rearrangement joins TRBV2 to TRBJ2-6; D is unresolved. V lost 4 bases and J 0 bases, leaving 16 bases between the germline ends. This CDR3 is 18 amino acids long. Germline CDR1 is SNHLY and CDR2 is FYNNEI. CDR3 sequence: CASSGSTVRISGANVLTF. The DNA of the CDR3 is TGTGCCAGCAGTGGATCGACCGTTAGAATCTCTGGGGCCAACGTCCTGACTTTC.

The chain joins TRBV18 to TRBJ2-1; 12 bases agree with TRBD2. Losses at the gene ends were 2 bases for V and 4 bases for J; bases not matched to a gene: 9. There are 18 residues in the CDR3. Germline V gene data show CDR1 as KGHSH and CDR2 as LQKENI. The CDR3 loop is CASSPTSGRSRIYNEQFF. CDR3 sequence (DNA): TGTGCCAGCTCACCAACTAGCGGGAGGTCACGAATTTACAATGAGCAGTTCTTC.

V is TRBV14 and J is TRBJ1-4; the match to TRBD1 covers 9 bases. The V and J ends lost 4 bases and 7 bases, in that order; junction bases with no gene match: 4. The CDR3 loop spans 14 amino acids. CDR1 is SGHDN, CDR2 FVKESK, per germline. This chain's CDR3 is CASSRTGAGEKLFF. As DNA, the CDR3 is TGTGCCAGCAGCCGGACAGGGGCCGGTGAAAAACTGTTTTTT.

The rearrangement links TRBV4-1 to TRBJ1-2, with a tentative D call TRBD1 (5 bases). The CDR3 totals 15 residues. Germline V gene data show CDR1 as MGHRA and CDR2 as YSYEKL. Trimming took 0 bases from V and 4 from J, leaving 12 bases between them. CDR3 residues: CASSQDRDLLYGYTF. In nucleotides, the CDR3 is TGCGCCAGCAGCCAAGACCGGGACCTCCTCTATGGCTACACCTTC.

The chain employs TRBV6-5 and TRBJ2-2, with TRBD1 matching 10 bases. CDR1 and CDR2 (germline): MNHEY, SVGAGI. V was clipped by 6 bases and J by 6 bases; unmatched bases: 4. CDR3 size: 14 residues. The CDR3 nucleotides are TGTGCCAGCAGGCGACAGGGGGCGTCCGGGGAGCTGTTTTTT. Protein: CASRRQGASGELFF.

This chain joins TRBV2 and TRBJ2-3, with no clear D. The V and J ends lost 6 bases and 8 bases respectively, with 15 bases between them. There are 13 residues in the CDR3. CDR1 and CDR2 from the germline V gene are SNHLY and FYNNEI. CDR3 sequence: CASSLASGRTQYF. The CDR3, as DNA: TGTGCCAGCAGCCTCGCCTCGGGTCGTACGCAGTATTTT.

This clone was seen a few times. This chain links TRBV5-1 with TRBJ2-5, with 10 bases aligning to TRBD1. V gave up 4 bases and J gave up 4 bases; unmatched junction bases: 7. This CDR3 has 15 amino acids. Germline V lookup: CDR1 SGHRS, CDR2 YFSETQ. CDR3 protein: CASSPRQGARETQYF. CDR3 coding DNA: TGCGCCAGCAGCCCTCGACAGGGGGCAAGAGAGACCCAGTACTTC.

The genes are TRBV5-1 and TRBJ2-6; TRBD2 matches 7 bases. CDR1 is SGHRS and CDR2 is YFSETQ in the germline V gene. The CDR3 sequence is 17 residues long. V lost 3 bases, J lost 0 bases, and 6 bases stayed unmatched. CDR3 sequence: CASSSLPSGSGANVLTF. The CDR3 region has the DNA TGCGCCAGCAGCTCCTTGCCTAGCGGCTCTGGGGCCAACGTCCTGACTTTC.

Turning to this clone: A single base is all that separates this from a far larger clone, so a read error is likely. The rearrangement joins TRBV10-2 to TRBJ2-1, with 11 positions matching TRBD2. Germline V gene data show CDR1 as WSHSY and CDR2 as SAAADI. The CDR3 sequence is 16 residues long. CDR3 DNA sequence: TGCGCCAGCAGCCAAGGACTAGCGGGCTCCTACAAGGAGCAGTTCTTC. Encoded protein: CASSQGLAGSYKEQFF.